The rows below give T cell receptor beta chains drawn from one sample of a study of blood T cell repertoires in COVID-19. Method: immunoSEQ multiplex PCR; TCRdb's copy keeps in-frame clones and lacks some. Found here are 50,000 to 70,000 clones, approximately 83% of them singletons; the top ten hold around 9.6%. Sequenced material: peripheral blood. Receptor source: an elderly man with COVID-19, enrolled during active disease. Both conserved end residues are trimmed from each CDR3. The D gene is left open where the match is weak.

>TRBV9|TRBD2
ASSVSSGRLQETQY
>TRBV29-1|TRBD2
SGGLAGARMNEQY
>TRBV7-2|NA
ASSSRYVVNTGELF
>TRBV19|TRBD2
ASSMTSGEQF
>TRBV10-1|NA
ATSRQANTGELF
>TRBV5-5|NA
ASSLSGSNNSPLH
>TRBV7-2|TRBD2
ASSASGTTYNEQF
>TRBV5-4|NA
ASSFRNTGELF
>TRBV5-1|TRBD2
ASTGASGGGELF
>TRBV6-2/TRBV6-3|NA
ASSYRGLATNEKLF
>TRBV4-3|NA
ASSQDRPTTGELF
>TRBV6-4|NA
ASSAGEYTEAF
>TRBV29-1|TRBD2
SVEGGLAGAYNEQF
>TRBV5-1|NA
ASFDSTYEQY
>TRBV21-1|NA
ASSEGGLAGGPSYNEQF
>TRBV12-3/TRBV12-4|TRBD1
ASSFGRGTEAF
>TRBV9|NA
ASSVVTPSGYNEQF
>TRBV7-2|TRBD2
ASSNTALAGGLQETQY
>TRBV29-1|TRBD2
SVGKAGGVDIQY
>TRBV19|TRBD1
ASSGGQGGSGANVLT
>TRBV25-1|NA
ASSEDRGNTIY
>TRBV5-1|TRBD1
ASSSAGTGGADTQY
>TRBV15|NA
ATSREGGDGYT
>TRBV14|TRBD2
ASSPYQAGVYNEQF
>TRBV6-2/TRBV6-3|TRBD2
ASSYVRGGAGGTQY
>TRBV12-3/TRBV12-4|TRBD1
ASRSQGATEAF
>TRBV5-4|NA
ASSLGADQPQH
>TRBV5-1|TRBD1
ASSLAGQGAGYT
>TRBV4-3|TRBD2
ASSPREAGGLADTQY
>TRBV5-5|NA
ASSLGLTVNTEAF
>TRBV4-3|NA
ASSPGGVLYGYT
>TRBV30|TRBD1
AWRAPGQGAREQF
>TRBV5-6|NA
ASSLLLPGTDTQY
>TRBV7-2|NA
ASSLDSSNQPQH
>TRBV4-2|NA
ASSQGHPRGIGNQPQH
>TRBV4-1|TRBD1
ASSHLGQGNTEAF
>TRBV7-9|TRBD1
ASSSRDRVTDTQY
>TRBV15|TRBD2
ATSRPRTSGGAAFYTQY
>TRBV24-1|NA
ATSDFGNQPQH
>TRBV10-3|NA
AISGGSIYNEQF
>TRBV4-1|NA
ASSQAWNTEAF
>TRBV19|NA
ASSITSQPQH
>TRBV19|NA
ASSSPGAGANVLT
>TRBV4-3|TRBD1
ASSRRGQGAGNYGYT
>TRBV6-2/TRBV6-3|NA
ASSYPLPATAFYGYT
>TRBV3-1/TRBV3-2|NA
ASSQDQSTMNYGYT
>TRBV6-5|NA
ASSYSSGPNYGYT
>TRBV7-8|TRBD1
ASSPGQVPYSGANVLT
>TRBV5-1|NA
ASSLTVGQTTEAF
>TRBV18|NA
ASSPPQPKRSQETQY
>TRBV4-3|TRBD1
ASSQGSQGGRGAGELF
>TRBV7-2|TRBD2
ASSFRTSGDEQF
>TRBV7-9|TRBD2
ASSFPPGWTDRSGGEQF
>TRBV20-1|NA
MRGLGETQY
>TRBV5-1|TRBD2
ASSSGRGLAEITGELF
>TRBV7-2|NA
ASSLDPGMNTEAF
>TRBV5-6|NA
ASPDRRNTEAF
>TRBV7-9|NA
ASSRRTSSNTEAF